A selection of T cell receptor beta chains follows, all from one sample in a study of vaccination and CD4 T cells after COVID-19. Their antigens are not known. TCRdb re-analysed the PCR reads in MiXCR, keeping a single row per CDR3 protein. The sample holds 25,000 or so distinct CDR3 sequences, 44% seen once. The source material was CD4+ T cells from blood, cultured in vitro, sampled before SARS-CoV-2 vaccination. Receptors were obtained from a human donor who received a COVID-19 vaccine. Each CDR3 is given with its conserved first and last residue.

CASSEMGGTDTQYF | TRBJ2-3 | TRBV6-1
CASSPRRAAEETQYF | TRBJ2-5 | TRBV18
CASSLAGVETQYF | TRBJ2-5 | TRBV7-7
CATQSGGQETQYF | TRBJ2-5 | TRBV19
CASSYIIREAGGELFF | TRBJ2-2 | TRBV2
CASSLDDRGDTEAFF | TRBJ1-1 | TRBV7-6
CASSFTSYTDTQYF | TRBJ2-3 | TRBV7-6
CATSEPNLGPGGTGELFF | TRBJ2-2 | TRBV24-1
CASSDGYEQYF | TRBJ2-7 | TRBV6-1
CSAPTLASGESYNEQFF | TRBJ2-1 | TRBV20-1
CASTVSGGADYEQFF | TRBJ2-1 | TRBV7-2
CASSPTGDTQYF | TRBJ2-3 | TRBV10-2
CSASVAGGGEQYF | TRBJ2-7 | TRBV20-1
CASSIGGGPRAFF | TRBJ1-1 | TRBV19